The sequence of this T cell receptor beta chain was determined in a study of T cell clonality in common variable immunodeficiency. Study outcomes and limitations: The cause of increased CVID clonality remains unclear without subpopulation sequencing. Fewer TCRbeta clones were shared among CVID subjects than controls.

This clone was counted ten times or more. The antigen remains unidentified. The repertoire was sequenced with immunoSEQ multiplex PCR; TCRdb's copy has only in-frame clones and lacks some. The sample was found to contain tens of thousands of clones, and every one recurs. Patients and controls were mostly of Caucasian heritage. Donors gave about 5 to 8.5 ml heparinized peripheral whole blood. The sequence was obtained from a person aged 18-69 years in good health. Specimen: peripheral blood mononuclear cells.

The CDR3 bases that were read are TGTGCCAGCAACCGCCCCCCGGATGAG. Residues: CASNRPPDE. In full, the CDR3 is CASNRPPDEQFF. This chain links TRBV7-9 with TRBJ2-1; D is ambiguous. Sequencing ends 3 residues short of the CDR3 end; the germline J gene provides the rest. Trimming cost V 7 bases and J 8 bases, with 12 bases left between them. This CDR3 is built from 12 residues. The germline gives CDR1 SEHNR, CDR2 FQNEAQ (reference sequence).